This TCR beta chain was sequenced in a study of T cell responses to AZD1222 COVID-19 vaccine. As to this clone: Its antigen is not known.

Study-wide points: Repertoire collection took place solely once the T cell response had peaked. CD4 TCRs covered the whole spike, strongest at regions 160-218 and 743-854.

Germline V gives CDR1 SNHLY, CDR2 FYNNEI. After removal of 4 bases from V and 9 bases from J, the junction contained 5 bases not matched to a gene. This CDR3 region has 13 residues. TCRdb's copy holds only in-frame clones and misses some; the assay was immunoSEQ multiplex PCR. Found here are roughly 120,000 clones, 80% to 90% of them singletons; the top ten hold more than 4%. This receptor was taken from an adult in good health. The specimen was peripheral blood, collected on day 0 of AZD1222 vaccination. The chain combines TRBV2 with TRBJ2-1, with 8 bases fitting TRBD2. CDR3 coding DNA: TGTGCCAGCAGTGGGGGCGGGGGGATTGAGCAGTTCTTC. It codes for CASSGGGGIEQFF.